This T cell receptor (beta chain) was sequenced for a study of monozygotic twins with inflammatory bowel disease (dated by TCRdb to between 2019 and 2020). For the wider study: A total of approximately 28 monozygotic twin pairs were included in the full study, comprising nine German pairs (four IBD-concordant, five IBD-discordant) and 19 IBD-discordant Danish pairs. Each individual had, on average, about 151 000 unique TCRalpha sequences and 181 000 unique TCRbeta sequences available for analysis. Disease-associated traits were sought mainly through comparisons between IBD patients and their genetically identical healthy co-twins within discordant pairs. Study-wide findings and limitations: Differing immunosuppressive treatments among patients may have added background noise and inter-individual variability to the repertoires. Compared with healthy twins, IBD patients had fewer clonotypes in common with other individuals, a difference most pronounced in patients showing signs of disease activity. Measured by the inverse Simpson index, TCRbeta repertoire diversity was lower in IBD patients than in their healthy co-twins. The analysis was unable to tell different T cell subtypes apart. Concordant and discordant twins showed no difference in repertoire similarity, possibly because of limited statistical power. No single strong signal or clonotype linked to IBD turned up in the results, so the idea that one exists was not supported.

From each donor, an approximately 2.5 ml peripheral blood sample was collected into PAXgene tubes and stored at -80 degrees C. Total RNA was isolated from whole blood with the PAXgene blood miRNA kit on an automated QIAcube, without T cell sorting. Peripheral blood from monozygotic twin pairs who were concordant or discordant for inflammatory bowel disease underwent deep TCRalpha and TCRbeta repertoire profiling using unique molecular barcoding. For every twin pair, smoking habits were documented, and each individual was categorised as a current, former or never smoker. Library creation used 5' RACE. The input for every TCR library was 3500 ng of total RNA. cDNA was synthesized with SMARTScribe reverse transcriptase in eight separate reactions per sample. During cDNA synthesis, unique molecular identifiers containing a 6-nucleotide sample barcode were introduced by template switching. TCRalpha and TCRbeta cDNA was amplified by two nested PCRs of approximately 17 and 9 cycles, with bead purification after each PCR. Before amplification, cDNA was treated with uracil DNA-glycosylase and purified using the QIAquick PCR purification kit. The second PCR added Illumina TruSeq-compatible adapters along with sample-specific barcodes. Library quality and concentration were checked on TapeStation and Qubit, and libraries were pooled at around 5.3 ng each. Sequencing of pooled libraries was carried out on an Illumina HiSeq2500 single-index Rapid Run using 2 x 100 bp reads and custom sequencing primers. The authors' pipeline ran thus. MiGEC version 1.2.6 was used for UMI-based consensus assembly, which corrected PCR and sequencing errors. MiXCR version 2.1.1 was used to carry out V(D)J alignment, clonotype assembly and CDR3 extraction. To normalise gene usage, clonotype sharing and MAIT/NKT TCR abundance, the top 1000, 10 000 and 20 000 clonotypes in each sample were analysed. Diversity was computed as the inverse Simpson index with the vegan R package after downsampling to 27 000 UMIs. Paired Mann-Whitney U tests on discordant twin pairs were used, with Benjamini-Hochberg multiple-testing correction. The reads underwent TCRdb reprocessing, giving one record for each CDR3 protein sequence and no DNA. The V and J calls were not made by the authors but by TCRdb's processing. The sample table holds some 440,000 distinct CDR3 sequences. The top ten hold about 2.4% of the sample.

Turning to this clonotype: Its antigen remains undetermined.

The sequenced material came from blood. The TCR was taken from a human donor with ulcerative colitis or Crohn's disease, or a healthy co-twin of an affected twin (not recorded which).

The CDR3 corresponds to CASSQDVQVFGEQFF. The sequence links TRBV3-1 to TRBJ2-1; TCRdb's D gene call, TRBD1, goes unchecked for lack of DNA. Taken from cysteine to phenylalanine, the CDR3 has 15 residues. No DNA sequence is on record. CDR1 and CDR2 are read off the germline V gene (reference sequence) as LGHDT and YNNKEL.